Given below is one T cell receptor (beta chain) in context. The CDR3 loop spans 15 amino acids. Germline loops: CDR1 MNHNY, CDR2 SVGAGI (reference sequence). J lost 1 base, V lost 5 bases, and 6 bases had no gene match. The sample belongs to a study of blood T cell repertoires in COVID-19. Study at large: Acute and convalescent COVID-19 samples came from the United States, Italy and Spain. PBMCs, B-cell-depleted T cells, or T cells were the source of the cDNA or gDNA that made up the material.

In the study's own analysis: Reference gene primer amplification in the assay estimated nucleated cell counts. Only in-frame clones appear in the TCRdb table, and some are missing; sequencing was by immunoSEQ multiplex PCR. The DNA gave D and trimming, while V, J and clone size come from that table. The data hold approximately 97,000 clones, with 80% to 90% observed a single time. The genes are TRBV6-6 and TRBJ2-7; 9 bases match TRBD1. The source is a human donor in a cohort sampled during active COVID-19. Input material: peripheral blood. The CDR3 sequence is CASSPGTGMSYEQYF. The CDR3 DNA reads as TGTGCCAGCAGTCCCGGGACAGGGATGTCCTACGAGCAGTACTTC.